The entry below describes one TCR beta chain. This sample is part of a study of OX40 agonist ivuxolimab in advanced cancers. The V gene lost 7 bases and the J gene lost 3 bases, with 12 bases spanning the gap. The CDR3 length is 13 residues. The germline gives CDR1 MDHEN, CDR2 SYDVKM. Here immunoSEQ multiplex PCR was the method, and the copy in TCRdb shows in-frame clones only, minus some. Among about 36,000 clones listed, around 82% were seen once. The sequence was collected from an adult with an advanced solid tumor such as melanoma, head and neck, liver or kidney cancer. This specimen consisted of CD4+ or CD8+ T cells sorted from blood, obtained in a trial of the OX40 agonist ivuxolimab. The V call is TRBV28, the J call TRBJ1-2; D is uncertain. CDR3 loop: CASTPALDYGYTF. In DNA, the CDR3 is TGTGCCAGCACCCCAGCTCTAGACTATGGCTACACCTTC.